This entry describes one TCR beta chain. The sample belongs to a study of CD8+CD57+ T cells in acquired aplastic anemia. Study-wide context: Each DNA sample taken from sorted CD4+ and CD8+ cells came to about 3.2 ug on average. On average, healthy donors gave about 10.8 million reads for CD4+ cells.

Trimming removed 5 bases from V and 3 bases from J, with 10 bases in between. The germline V gene encodes CDR1 SEHNR and CDR2 FQNEAQ (reference sequence). The length of the CDR3 is 13 residues. Genomic DNA constituted the template upon which TCR beta VDJ and CDR3 profiling was performed. One entry per CDR3 protein, called by TCRdb with MiXCR from the reads. Among fewer than 250,000 distinct CDR3 sequences, around 50% were seen once, and the ten largest hold approximately 15%. The receptor comes from a human donor in good health, serving as a control. Sequencing was done on a sample of sorted CD4+, CD8+, or CD8+CD57+ T cells (not recorded which) from PBMCs. This sequence joins TRBV7-9 and TRBJ2-5; D is ambiguous. CDR3 protein: CASSLLAKETQYF. CDR3 sequence (DNA): TGTGCCAGCAGCCTACTGGCGAAAGAGACCCAGTACTTC.